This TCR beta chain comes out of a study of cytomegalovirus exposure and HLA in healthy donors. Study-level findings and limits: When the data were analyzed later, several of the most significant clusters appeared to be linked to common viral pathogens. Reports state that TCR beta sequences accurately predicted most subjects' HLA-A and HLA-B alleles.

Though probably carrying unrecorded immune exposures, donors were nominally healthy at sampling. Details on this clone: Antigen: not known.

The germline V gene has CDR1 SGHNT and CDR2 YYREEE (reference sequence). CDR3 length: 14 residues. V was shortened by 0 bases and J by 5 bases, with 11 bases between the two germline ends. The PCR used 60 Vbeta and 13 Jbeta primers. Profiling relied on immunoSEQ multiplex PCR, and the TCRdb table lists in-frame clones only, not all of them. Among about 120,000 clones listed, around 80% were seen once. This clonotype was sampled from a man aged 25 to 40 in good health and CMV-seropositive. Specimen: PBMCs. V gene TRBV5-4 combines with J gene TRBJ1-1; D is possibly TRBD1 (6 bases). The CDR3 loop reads CASSLEQGRTEAFF. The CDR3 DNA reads TGTGCCAGCAGCTTGGAACAGGGTAGGACTGAAGCTTTCTTT. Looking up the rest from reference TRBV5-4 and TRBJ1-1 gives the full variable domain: ETGVTQSPTHLIKTRGQQVTLRCSSQSGHNTVSWYQQALGQGPQFIFQYYREEENGRGNFPPRFSGLQFPNYSSELNVNALELDDSALYLCASSLEQGRTEAFFGQGTRLTVV.